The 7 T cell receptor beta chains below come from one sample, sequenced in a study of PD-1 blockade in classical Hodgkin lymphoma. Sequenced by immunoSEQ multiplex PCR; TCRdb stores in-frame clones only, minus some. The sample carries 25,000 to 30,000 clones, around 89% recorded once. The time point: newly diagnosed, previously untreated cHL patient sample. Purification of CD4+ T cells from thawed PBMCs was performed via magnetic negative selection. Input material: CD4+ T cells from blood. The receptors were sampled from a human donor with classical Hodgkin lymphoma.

The CDR3 reads CASSSGVVGEKLFF. In DNA, the CDR3 is TGCGCCAGCAGCTCCGGGGTCGTGGGTGAAAAACTGTTTTTT. The genes are TRBV5-1 and TRBJ1-4; no definite D call. The CDR3 contains 14 residues. V lost 3 bases and J lost 7, with 13 bases in between. Germline loops: CDR1 SGHRS, CDR2 YFSETQ. Combining the CDR3 with reference TRBV5-1 and TRBJ1-4 gives the whole variable domain KAGVTQTPRYLIKTRGQQVTLSCSPISGHRSVSWYQQTPGQGLQFLFEYFSETQRNKGNFPGRFSGRQFSNSRSEMNVSTLELGDSALYLCASSSGVVGEKLFFGSGTQLSVL.

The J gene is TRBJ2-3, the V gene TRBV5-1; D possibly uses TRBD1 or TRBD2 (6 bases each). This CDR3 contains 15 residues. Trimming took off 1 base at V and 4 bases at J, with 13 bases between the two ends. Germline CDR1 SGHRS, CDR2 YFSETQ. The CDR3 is CASSLTVGGPDTQYF. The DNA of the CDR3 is TGCGCCAGCAGCTTGACGGTTGGGGGGCCAGATACGCAGTATTTT.

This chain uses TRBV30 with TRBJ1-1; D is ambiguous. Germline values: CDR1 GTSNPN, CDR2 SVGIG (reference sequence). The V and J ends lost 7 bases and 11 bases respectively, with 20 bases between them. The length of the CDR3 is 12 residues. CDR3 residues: CASPGLGLAAFF. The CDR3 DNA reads TGTGCCTCACCGGGATTAGGCCTGGCGGCTTTCTTT. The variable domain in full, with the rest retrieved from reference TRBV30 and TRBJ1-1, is SQTIHQWPATLVQPVGSPLSLECTVEGTSNPNLYWYRQAAGRGLQLLFYSVGIGQISSEVPQNLSASRPQDRQFILSSKKLLLSDSGFYLCASPGLGLAAFFGQGTRLTVV.

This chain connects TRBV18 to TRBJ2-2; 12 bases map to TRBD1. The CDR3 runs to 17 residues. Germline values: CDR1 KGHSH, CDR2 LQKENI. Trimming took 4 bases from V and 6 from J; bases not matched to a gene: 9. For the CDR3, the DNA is TGTGCCAGCTCACGAAGTACCGGGACAGGGGGCCCCGGGGAGCTGTTTTTT. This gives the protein CASSRSTGTGGPGELFF.

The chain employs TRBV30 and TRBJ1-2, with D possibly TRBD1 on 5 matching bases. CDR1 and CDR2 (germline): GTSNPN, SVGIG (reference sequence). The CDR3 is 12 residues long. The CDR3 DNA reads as TGTTCCGGGGGGACCATTAACTATGGCTACACCTTC. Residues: CSGGTINYGYTF. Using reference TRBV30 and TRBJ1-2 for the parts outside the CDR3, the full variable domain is SQTIHQWPATLVQPVGSPLSLECTVEGTSNPNLYWYRQAAGRGLQLLFYSVGIGQISSEVPQNLSASRPQDRQFILSSKKLLLSDSGFYLCSGGTINYGYTFGSGTRLTVV.

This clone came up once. CDR3 sequence: CASSHPGGINTEAFF. CDR3 in DNA: TGCGCCAGCAGCCACCCAGGGGGGATAAACACTGAAGCTTTCTTT. The rearrangement links TRBV4-1 to TRBJ1-1, with TRBD1 matching 7 bases. CDR1 is MGHRA, CDR2 YSYEKL, per germline. The CDR3 contains 15 residues. After removal of 3 bases from V and 2 bases from J, the junction contained 6 bases not matched to a gene.

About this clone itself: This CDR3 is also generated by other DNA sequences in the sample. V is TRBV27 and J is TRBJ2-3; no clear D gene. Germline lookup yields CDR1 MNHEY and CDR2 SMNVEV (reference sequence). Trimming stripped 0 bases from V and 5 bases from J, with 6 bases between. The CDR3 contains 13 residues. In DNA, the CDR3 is TGTGCCAGCAGTTTATCTGTTTTAGATACGCAGTATTTT. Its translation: CASSLSVLDTQYF.